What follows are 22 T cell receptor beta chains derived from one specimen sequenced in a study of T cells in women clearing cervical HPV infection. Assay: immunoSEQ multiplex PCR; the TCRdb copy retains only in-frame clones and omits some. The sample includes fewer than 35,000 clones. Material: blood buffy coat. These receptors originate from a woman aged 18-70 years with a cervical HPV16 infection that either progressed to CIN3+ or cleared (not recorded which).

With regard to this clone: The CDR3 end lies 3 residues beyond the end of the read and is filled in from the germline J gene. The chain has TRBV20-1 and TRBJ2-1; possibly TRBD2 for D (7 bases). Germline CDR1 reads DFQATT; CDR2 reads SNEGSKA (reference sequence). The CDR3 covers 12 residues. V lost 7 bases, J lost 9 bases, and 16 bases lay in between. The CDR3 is CSVGGGRFEQFF. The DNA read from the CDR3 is TGCAGTGTAGGGGGGGGCCGGTTTGAG.

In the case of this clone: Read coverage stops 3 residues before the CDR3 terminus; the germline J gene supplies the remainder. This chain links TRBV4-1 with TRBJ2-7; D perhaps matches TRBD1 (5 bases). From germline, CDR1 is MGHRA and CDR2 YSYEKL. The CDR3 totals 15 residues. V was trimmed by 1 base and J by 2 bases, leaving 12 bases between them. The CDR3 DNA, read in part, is TGCGCCAGCAGCCAAGGAAGGGGTGGAACCTACGAG. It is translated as CASSQGRGGTYE. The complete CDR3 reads CASSQGRGGTYEQYF.

The part of the CDR3 DNA that was read is TGTGCCTGGAGCCCCCAGGGCTGGTATGGC. Protein sequence: CAWSPQGWYG. The complete CDR3 sequence is CAWSPQGWYGYTF. The V call is TRBV30, the J call TRBJ1-2; a weak D match, TRBD1 (5 bases). Read sequence stops 3 residues before the CDR3 end, and the germline J gene provides the missing end. V shed 3 bases and J shed 5 bases, with 13 bases lying between them. The length of the CDR3 is 13 residues. CDR1 is GTSNPN and CDR2 is SVGIG in the germline V gene (reference sequence).

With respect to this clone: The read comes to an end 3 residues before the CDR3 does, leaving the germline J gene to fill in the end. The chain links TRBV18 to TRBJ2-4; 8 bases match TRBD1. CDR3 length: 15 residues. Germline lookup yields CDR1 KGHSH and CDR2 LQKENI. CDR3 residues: CASSPNGQGHYGQYF. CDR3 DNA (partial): TGTGCCAGCTCACCGAACGGACAGGGCCACTATGGT.

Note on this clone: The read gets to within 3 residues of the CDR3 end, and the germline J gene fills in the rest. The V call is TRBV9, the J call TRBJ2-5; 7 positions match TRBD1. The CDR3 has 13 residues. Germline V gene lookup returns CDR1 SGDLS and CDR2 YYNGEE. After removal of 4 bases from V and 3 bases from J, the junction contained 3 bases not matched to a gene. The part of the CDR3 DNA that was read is TGTGCCAGCAGCTTGCAGGGGGAAGAGACC. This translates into CASSLQGEET. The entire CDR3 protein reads CASSLQGEETQYF.

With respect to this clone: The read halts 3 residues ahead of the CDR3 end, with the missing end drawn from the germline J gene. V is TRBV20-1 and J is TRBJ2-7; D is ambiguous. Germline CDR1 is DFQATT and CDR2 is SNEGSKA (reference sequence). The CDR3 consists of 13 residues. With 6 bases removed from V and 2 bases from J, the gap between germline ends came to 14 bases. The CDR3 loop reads CSAQPGPTYEQYF. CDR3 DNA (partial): TGCAGTGCCCAACCGGGTCCTACCTACGAG.

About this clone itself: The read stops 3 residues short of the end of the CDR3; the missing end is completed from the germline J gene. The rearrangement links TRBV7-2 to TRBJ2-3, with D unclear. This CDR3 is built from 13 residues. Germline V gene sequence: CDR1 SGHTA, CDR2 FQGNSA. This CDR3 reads CASSPGRNQPQYF. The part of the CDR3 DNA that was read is TGTGCCAGCAGCCCAGGCAGGAATCAGCCG.

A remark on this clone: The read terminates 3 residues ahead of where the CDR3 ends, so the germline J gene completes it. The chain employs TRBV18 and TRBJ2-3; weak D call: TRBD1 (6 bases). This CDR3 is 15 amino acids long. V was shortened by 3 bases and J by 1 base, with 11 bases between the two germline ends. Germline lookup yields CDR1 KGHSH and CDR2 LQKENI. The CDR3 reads CASSPRRQGTDTQYF. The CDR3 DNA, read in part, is TGTGCCAGCTCACCTCGCCGACAGGGCACAGATACG.

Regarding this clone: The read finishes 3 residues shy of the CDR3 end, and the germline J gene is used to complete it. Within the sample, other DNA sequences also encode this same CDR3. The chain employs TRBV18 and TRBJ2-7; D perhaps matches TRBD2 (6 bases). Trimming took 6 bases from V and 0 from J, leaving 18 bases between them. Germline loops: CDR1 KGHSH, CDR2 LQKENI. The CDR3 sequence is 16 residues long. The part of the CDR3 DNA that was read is TGTGCCAGCTCCCCCCCGGGGGTCGGGAGCTCCTACGAG. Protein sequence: CASSPPGVGSSYE. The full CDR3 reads CASSPPGVGSSYEQYF.

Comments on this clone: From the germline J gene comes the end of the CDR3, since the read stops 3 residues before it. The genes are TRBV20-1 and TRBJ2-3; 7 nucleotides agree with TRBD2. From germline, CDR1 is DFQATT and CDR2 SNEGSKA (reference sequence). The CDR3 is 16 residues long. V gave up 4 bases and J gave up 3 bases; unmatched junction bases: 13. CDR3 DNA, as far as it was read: TGCAGTGCTACGGCGGGGAGGGAGTCCGGAACAGATACG. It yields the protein CSATAGRESGTDT. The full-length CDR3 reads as CSATAGRESGTDTQYF.

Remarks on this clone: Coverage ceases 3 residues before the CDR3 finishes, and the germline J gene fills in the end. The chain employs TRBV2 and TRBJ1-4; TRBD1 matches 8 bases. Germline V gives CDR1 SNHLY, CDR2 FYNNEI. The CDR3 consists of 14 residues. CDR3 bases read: TGTGCCAGCAGGGAGGACAGGGTTTATTCACCA. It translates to CASREDRVYSP. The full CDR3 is CASREDRVYSPLFF.

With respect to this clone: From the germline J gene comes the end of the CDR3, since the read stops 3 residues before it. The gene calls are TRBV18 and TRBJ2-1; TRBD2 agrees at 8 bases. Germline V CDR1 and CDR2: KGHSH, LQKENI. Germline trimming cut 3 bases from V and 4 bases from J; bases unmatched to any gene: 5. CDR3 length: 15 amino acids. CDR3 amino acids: CASSPATSGYNEQFF. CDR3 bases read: TGTGCCAGCTCACCGGCCACTAGCGGTTACAATGAG. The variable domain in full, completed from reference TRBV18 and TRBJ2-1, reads NAGVMQNPRHLVRRRGQEARLRCSPMKGHSHVYWYRQLPEEGLKFMVYLQKENIIDESGMPKERFSAEFPKEGPSILRIQQVVRGDSAAYFCASSPATSGYNEQFFGPGTRLTVL.

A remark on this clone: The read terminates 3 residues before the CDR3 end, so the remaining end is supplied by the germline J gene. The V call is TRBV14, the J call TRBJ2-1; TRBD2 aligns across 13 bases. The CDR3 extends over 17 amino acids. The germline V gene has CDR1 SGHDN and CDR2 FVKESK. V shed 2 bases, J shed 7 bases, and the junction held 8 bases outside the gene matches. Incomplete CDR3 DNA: TGTGCCAGCAGCCAACCTACGACTAGCGGGAGGAGGAATGAG. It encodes CASSQPTTSGRRNE. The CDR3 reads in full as CASSQPTTSGRRNEQFF.

CDR3 sequence: CSAPDLTNEKLFF. The sequenced CDR3 bases are TGCAGTGCTCCAGACCTGACTAATGAAAAG. The genes are TRBV20-1 and TRBJ2-2, with a weak D call TRBD2 (5 bases). The sequenced fragment ends 3 residues before the CDR3 boundary, so the rest is inferred from the germline J gene. CDR3 length: 13 residues. Germline V gene sequence: CDR1 DFQATT, CDR2 SNEGSKA (reference sequence).

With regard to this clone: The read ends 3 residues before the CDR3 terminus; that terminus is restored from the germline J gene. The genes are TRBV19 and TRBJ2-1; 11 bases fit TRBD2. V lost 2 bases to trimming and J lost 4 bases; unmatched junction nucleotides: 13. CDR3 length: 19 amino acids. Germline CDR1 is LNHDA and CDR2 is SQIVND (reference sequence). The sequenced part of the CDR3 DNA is TGTGCCAGTAGTATATTTTTTTGGGCTAGCGGGAGGTCGTACAATGAG. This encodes CASSIFFWASGRSYNE. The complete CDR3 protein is CASSIFFWASGRSYNEQFF.

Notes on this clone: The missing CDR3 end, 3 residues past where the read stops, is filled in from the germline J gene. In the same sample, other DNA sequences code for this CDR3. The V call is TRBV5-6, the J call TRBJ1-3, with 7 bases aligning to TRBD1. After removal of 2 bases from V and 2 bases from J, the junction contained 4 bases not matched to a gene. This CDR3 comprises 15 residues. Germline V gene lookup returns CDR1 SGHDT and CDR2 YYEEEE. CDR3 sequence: CASSLGTVAGNTIYF. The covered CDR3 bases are TGTGCCAGCAGCTTAGGGACAGTGGCTGGAAACACC.

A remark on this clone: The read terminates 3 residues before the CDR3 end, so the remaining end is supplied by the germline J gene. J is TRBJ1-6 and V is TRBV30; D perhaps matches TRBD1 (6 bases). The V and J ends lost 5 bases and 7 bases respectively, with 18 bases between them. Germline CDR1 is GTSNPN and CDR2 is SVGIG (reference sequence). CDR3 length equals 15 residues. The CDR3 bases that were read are TGTGCCTGGTGCGGGGGGGCTCTACAAAATTCACCC. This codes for CAWCGGALQNSP. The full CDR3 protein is CAWCGGALQNSPLHF.

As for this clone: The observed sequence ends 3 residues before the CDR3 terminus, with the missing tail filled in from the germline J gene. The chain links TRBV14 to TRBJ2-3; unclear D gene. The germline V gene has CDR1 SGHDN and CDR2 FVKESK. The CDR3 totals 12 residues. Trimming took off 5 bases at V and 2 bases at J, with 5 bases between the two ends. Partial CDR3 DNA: TGTGCCAGCAGCATCCACACAGATACG. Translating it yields CASSIHTDT. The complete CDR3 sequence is CASSIHTDTQYF.

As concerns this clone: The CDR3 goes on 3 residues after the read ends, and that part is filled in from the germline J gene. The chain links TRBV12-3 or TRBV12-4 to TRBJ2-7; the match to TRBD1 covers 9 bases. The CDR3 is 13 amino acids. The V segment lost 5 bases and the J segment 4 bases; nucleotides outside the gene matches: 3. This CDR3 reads CASSGQGLYEQYF. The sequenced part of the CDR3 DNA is TGTGCCAGCAGTGGACAGGGGTTGTACGAG.

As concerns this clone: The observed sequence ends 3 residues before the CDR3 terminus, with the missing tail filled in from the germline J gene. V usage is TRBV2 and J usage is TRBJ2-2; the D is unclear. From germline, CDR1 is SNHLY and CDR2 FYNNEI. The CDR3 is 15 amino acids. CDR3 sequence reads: CASSGESSYNSPLFF. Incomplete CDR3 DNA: TGTGCCAGCAGTGGAGAGAGCTCCTATAATTCACCG.

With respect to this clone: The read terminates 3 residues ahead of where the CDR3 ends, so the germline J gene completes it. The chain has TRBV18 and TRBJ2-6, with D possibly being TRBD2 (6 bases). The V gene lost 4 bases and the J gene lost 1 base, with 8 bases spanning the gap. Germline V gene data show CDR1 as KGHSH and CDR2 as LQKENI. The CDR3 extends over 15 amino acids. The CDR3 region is CASSLGGSGANVLTF. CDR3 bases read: TGTGCCAGCTCACTCGGAGGGTCTGGGGCCAACGTC.

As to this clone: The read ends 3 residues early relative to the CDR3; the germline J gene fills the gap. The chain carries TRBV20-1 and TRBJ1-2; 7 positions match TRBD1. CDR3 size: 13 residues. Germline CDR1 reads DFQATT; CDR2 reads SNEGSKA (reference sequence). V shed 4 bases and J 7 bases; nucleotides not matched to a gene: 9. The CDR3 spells CSAKDRAPSGYTF. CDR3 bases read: TGCAGTGCTAAAGACAGGGCCCCTAGTGGC.